One sample yielded the 31 T cell receptor beta chains listed below, sequenced in a study of shared clonotypes between healthy human individuals. TCRdb keeps only in-frame clones here, not all; method: immunoSEQ multiplex PCR. The repertoire holds roughly 1,000,000 clones, approximately 80% seen once, with 0.52% in the top ten. Source material: memory CD4+ T cells from PBMCs. Subset reported: CD45RA-negative fraction. These receptor sequences come from a man in his late teens or twenties in good health. Some clones in this sample may be carry-over from other donors' samples.

The genes are TRBV19 and TRBJ2-2; D unclear. V was trimmed by 5 bases and J by 6 bases, leaving 13 bases between them. The CDR3 contains 14 residues. CDR1 is LNHDA, CDR2 SQIVND, per germline (reference sequence). The CDR3 DNA follows: TGTGCCAGTAGTTTCAGCATTCGGGCCGGGGAGCTGTTTTTT. This sequence encodes CASSFSIRAGELFF.

The chain is built from TRBV28 and TRBJ2-1; 12 bases align to TRBD2. Germline V CDR1 and CDR2: MDHEN, SYDVKM. The CDR3 has 14 residues. The trim removed 6 bases at V and 5 bases at J, leaving 2 bases unmatched. CDR3 in DNA: TGTGCCAGCAGCCGGACTAGCGGGAACAATGAGCAGTTCTTC. Translation: CASSRTSGNNEQFF.

The chain combines TRBV27 with TRBJ1-1; D is perhaps TRBD1 (6 bases). V was clipped by 3 bases and J by 6 bases, with 20 bases between them. The length of the CDR3 is 16 residues. Germline V gives CDR1 MNHEY, CDR2 SMNVEV (reference sequence). The CDR3 DNA reads as TGTGCCAGCAGTTTGGGGACAAACACCTTGAGGGCTGAAGCTTTCTTT. Its translation: CASSLGTNTLRAEAFF.

The chain couples TRBV10-3 to TRBJ2-3; 9 nucleotides line up with TRBD1. The CDR3 extends over 16 amino acids. The J segment lost 0 bases and the V segment lost 10 bases, leaving 11 bases of the junction unmatched. Germline CDR1 and CDR2: ENHRY and SYGVKD. In DNA form, the CDR3 reads TGTGCCACCAGACAAAGGACAGGGGCCAGCACAGATACGCAGTATTTT. Amino acid sequence: CATRQRTGASTDTQYF.

The genes are TRBV30 and TRBJ1-5, with 8 bases identical to TRBD1. In germline, CDR1 is GTSNPN, CDR2 SVGIG (reference sequence). The junction had 12 bases not matched to a gene; V was cut back by 2 bases and J by 6 bases. The CDR3 contains 16 residues. The CDR3 coding sequence is TGTGCCTGGAGTAGTGTGGGGCAGGGGGCAACTCAGCCCCAGCATTTT. Protein: CAWSSVGQGATQPQHF.

This clone was observed once. J is TRBJ1-3 and V is TRBV28; 8 bases map to TRBD1. Looked up from germline, CDR1 is MDHEN and CDR2 is SYDVKM. The J segment lost 4 bases and the V segment lost 4 bases, leaving 6 bases of the junction unmatched. The CDR3 covers 15 residues. This CDR3 reads CASSSGGAGGNTIYF. CDR3 DNA sequence: TGTGCCAGCAGTTCAGGGGGCGCAGGGGGAAACACCATATATTTT.

This sequence joins TRBV6-5 and TRBJ1-2; D not resolved. This CDR3 is 14 amino acids long. Germline loops: CDR1 MNHEY, CDR2 SVGAGI. Trimming removed 2 bases at V and 6 bases at J, with 13 bases between. The CDR3: CASSYADTGDGYTF. Here the CDR3 DNA reads TGTGCCAGCAGTTACGCCGACACCGGCGATGGCTACACCTTC.

The chain joins TRBV6-5 to TRBJ1-1, with D possibly matching TRBD1 (5 bases). Germline V lookup: CDR1 MNHEY, CDR2 SVGAGI. V was clipped by 5 bases and J by 10 bases, with 17 bases between them. The CDR3 is 13 amino acids. As DNA, the CDR3 is TGTGCCAGCAGTGCTCCCGGGGGACCGACAGCTTTCTTT. This translates into CASSAPGGPTAFF.

V gene TRBV27 combines with J gene TRBJ2-1; D is possibly TRBD1 or TRBD2 (5 bases each). V was trimmed by 7 bases and J by 0 bases, leaving 16 bases between them. CDR3 size: 16 residues. CDR1 and CDR2 (germline): MNHEY, SMNVEV (reference sequence). The CDR3 DNA sequence: TGTGCCAGCACCGCCAGGGCAGGGAGCTCCTACAATGAGCAGTTCTTC. Translated: CASTARAGSSYNEQFF.

The CDR3 DNA reads TGCAGCGTTGGAACAGGAGAGACCCAGTACTTC. Amino acid sequence: CSVGTGETQYF. The V call is TRBV29-1, the J call TRBJ2-5, with D perhaps matching TRBD1 (5 bases). Germline CDR1 is SQVTM and CDR2 is ANQGSEA. The CDR3 extends over 11 amino acids. With 4 bases removed from V and 4 bases from J, the gap between germline ends came to 7 bases.

The J gene is TRBJ2-7, the V gene TRBV19; 10 positions agree with TRBD1. V lost 4 bases to trimming and J lost 5 bases; unmatched junction nucleotides: 5. Per germline, CDR1 LNHDA and CDR2 SQIVND (reference sequence). The CDR3 is made up of 14 amino acids. CDR3 bases: TGTGCCAGTAGTACAAGGACAGGGGGGAACGAGCAGTACTTC. As protein: CASSTRTGGNEQYF.

The chain is built from TRBV28 and TRBJ2-5; TRBD2 might be the D (5 bases). CDR3 size: 15 residues. Germline CDR1 is MDHEN and CDR2 is SYDVKM. The V gene lost 6 bases and the J gene lost 4 bases, with 18 bases spanning the gap. CDR3 residues: CASSPGGGGGETQYF. The CDR3 coding sequence is TGTGCCAGCAGCCCCGGTGGCGGAGGTGGAGAGACCCAGTACTTC.

This chain links TRBV7-2 with TRBJ2-3; no clear D gene. V gave up 4 bases and J gave up 8 bases, with 7 bases separating them. Germline V gene data show CDR1 as SGHTA and CDR2 as FQGNSA. CDR3 length: 11 residues. CDR3 DNA sequence: TGTGCCAGCAGCTCCCAAGTTACGCAGTATTTT. It is translated as CASSSQVTQYF. Together with reference TRBV7-2 and TRBJ2-3, the CDR3 gives the full variable domain: GAGVSQSPSNKVTEKGKDVELRCDPISGHTALYWYRQSLGQGLEFLIYFQGNSAPDKSGLPSDRFSAERTGGSVSTLTIQRTQQEDSAVYLCASSSQVTQYFGPGTRLTVL.

The chain recombines TRBV30 with TRBJ1-4; 10 bases match TRBD1. The J segment lost 5 bases and the V segment lost 0 bases, leaving 3 bases of the junction unmatched. This CDR3 has 15 amino acids. Germline assignment: CDR1 GTSNPN and CDR2 SVGIG (reference sequence). CDR3 coding DNA: TGTGCCTGGAGTGTAAAGGGACAGGGGAATGAAAAACTGTTTTTT. This gives the protein CAWSVKGQGNEKLFF.

The DNA of the CDR3 is TGTGCCAGCAGCACCCGGGAGGGACTAGCGGTGCAGTATTTT. Translating it yields CASSTREGLAVQYF. The chain joins TRBV9 to TRBJ2-3; 11 bases fit TRBD2. The CDR3 consists of 14 residues. The germline V gene encodes CDR1 SGDLS and CDR2 YYNGEE. V shed 4 bases and J 11 bases; nucleotides not matched to a gene: 9.

This chain joins TRBV28 and TRBJ1-6; D gene ambiguous. The CDR3 covers 12 residues. V shed 7 bases and J shed 14 bases, with 15 bases lying between them. CDR1 is MDHEN, CDR2 SYDVKM, per germline. CDR3 nucleotides: TGTGCCAGCACCACCCCCCGGGGTGCCCTCCACTTT. Translation: CASTTPRGALHF.

The chain has TRBV5-1 and TRBJ2-5, with TRBD2 as a possible D gene (5 bases). V dropped 6 bases and J dropped 2 bases, with 11 bases sitting between them. This CDR3 is built from 13 residues. Germline CDR1 is SGHRS and CDR2 is YFSETQ. CDR3 sequence (DNA): TGCGCCAGCACTGACCCGGGACAAGAGACCCAGTACTTC. Amino acid sequence: CASTDPGQETQYF.

The rearrangement uses TRBV4-1 and TRBJ2-3; D might be TRBD1 or TRBD2, each matching 5 bases. The CDR3 has 15 amino acids. Trimming shortened V by 5 bases and J by 1 base, and 13 bases separated the two germline ends. The germline V gene encodes CDR1 MGHRA and CDR2 YSYEKL. The CDR3 reads CASSLGPSGTDTQYF. The CDR3 coding sequence is TGCGCCAGCAGCTTGGGACCTTCAGGCACAGATACGCAGTATTTT.

This chain links TRBV2 with TRBJ1-1, with D unclear. The germline V gene encodes CDR1 SNHLY and CDR2 FYNNEI. V gave up 8 bases and J gave up 8 bases, with 21 bases separating them. The CDR3 sequence is 14 residues long. For the CDR3, the DNA is TGTGCCAGCGCCTATATTGAAGGGATCCGAGAAGCTTTCTTT. It specifies CASAYIEGIREAFF.

The chain is built from TRBV14 and TRBJ1-5; D is undetermined. This CDR3 is 16 amino acids long. Germline CDR1 and CDR2: SGHDN and FVKESK. The germline V and J ends were trimmed by 0 bases and 4 bases, with 13 bases remaining between them. CDR3 nucleotides: TGTGCCAGCAGCCAAGAGGAGGGAACATCGAATCAGCCCCAGCATTTT. Protein sequence: CASSQEEGTSNQPQHF. The full variable domain, with the rest looked up from reference TRBV14 and TRBJ1-5, is EAGVTQFPSHSVIEKGQTVTLRCDPISGHDNLYWYRRVMGKEIKFLLHFVKESKQDESGMPNNRFLAERTGGTYSTLKVQPAELEDSGVYFCASSQEEGTSNQPQHFGDGTRLSIL.

V and J are TRBV7-9 and TRBJ2-3; 10 nucleotides align to TRBD1. V lost 5 bases, J lost 3 bases, and 11 bases stayed unmatched. Per germline, CDR1 SEHNR and CDR2 FQNEAQ (reference sequence). The CDR3 length is 17 residues. The CDR3 nucleotides read TGTGCCAGCAGCACGACTACCGGGACAGGGGTAACAGATACGCAGTATTTT. The encoded protein is CASSTTTGTGVTDTQYF.

V usage is TRBV9 and J usage is TRBJ1-1, with 7 bases fitting TRBD1. V lost 0 bases, J lost 6 bases, and 2 bases stayed unmatched. The germline CDR1 and CDR2 sequences are SGDLS and YYNGEE. The length of the CDR3 is 13 residues. As DNA, the CDR3 is TGTGCCAGCAGCGTAGGGGACAGAGCTGAAGCTTTCTTT. Protein: CASSVGDRAEAFF. Complete variable domain (other parts from reference TRBV9 and TRBJ1-1): DSGVTQTPKHLITATGQRVTLRCSPRSGDLSVYWYQQSLDQGLQFLIQYYNGEERAKGNILERFSAQQFPDLHSELNLSSLELGDSALYFCASSVGDRAEAFFGQGTRLTVV.

The chain uses TRBV4-2 and TRBJ2-2; D remains ambiguous. Germline V gene data show CDR1 as LGHNA and CDR2 as YNFKEQ. There are 15 residues in the CDR3. Trimming left V 5 bases short and J 4 bases short, with 14 bases between. The CDR3 loop is CASSFGLTTTGELFF. The CDR3, as DNA: TGTGCCAGCAGCTTTGGCCTCACTACCACCGGGGAGCTGTTTTTT.

The chain uses TRBV19 and TRBJ2-5, with D perhaps given as TRBD1 or TRBD2 (5 bases each). Trimming removed 5 bases from V and 4 bases from J, with 17 bases in between. Germline V lookup: CDR1 LNHDA, CDR2 SQIVND (reference sequence). The CDR3 contains 15 residues. This chain's CDR3 is CASSSGGTRRETQYF. As DNA, the CDR3 is TGTGCCAGTAGTTCTGGGGGTACGCGCAGAGAGACCCAGTACTTC.

Concerning this clone: A read error is possible here, since a much larger clone lies one base away. The sample contains more than one DNA sequence encoding this CDR3. This chain uses TRBV28 with TRBJ2-7; D unclear. The V and J ends lost 5 bases and 1 base respectively, with 3 bases between them. CDR3 length equals 11 residues. Germline CDR1 and CDR2: MDHEN and SYDVKM. The CDR3 loop reads CASSKSYEQYF. The CDR3 region has the DNA TGTGCCAGCAGTAAATCCTACGAGCAGTACTTC.

DNA for the CDR3: TGTGCCAGCAGTCGCCGGGACAGGGGGCCCGGCTACACCTTC. Translated, it gives CASSRRDRGPGYTF. This rearrangement joins TRBV5-6 to TRBJ1-2; 12 bases are shared with TRBD1. The CDR3 is 14 amino acids. V shed 5 bases and J 8 bases; nucleotides not matched to a gene: 7. Per germline, CDR1 SGHDT and CDR2 YYEEEE.

This clone has only one observation. This sequence joins TRBV27 and TRBJ2-4; the D is unclear. Germline V gene lookup returns CDR1 MNHEY and CDR2 SMNVEV (reference sequence). The CDR3 runs 17 residues. V was clipped by 0 bases and J by 7 bases, with 19 bases between them. As DNA, the CDR3 is TGTGCCAGCAGTTTATCTTCATCCAGCTACCCCCCCAACATTCAGTACTTC. Translation: CASSLSSSSYPPNIQYF.

The V gene is TRBV30, the J gene TRBJ2-7, with 7 bases that match TRBD2. Trimming at V came to 0 bases and at J to 6 bases, leaving 5 bases not matched to a gene. This CDR3 has 13 amino acids. Germline V gene sequence: CDR1 GTSNPN, CDR2 SVGIG (reference sequence). The CDR3, as DNA: TGTGCCTGGAGTGTAGCGGGACTTTCCGAGCAGTACTTC. It is translated as CAWSVAGLSEQYF.

V usage is TRBV18 and J usage is TRBJ2-3; 7 nucleotides agree with TRBD2. The germline V gene has CDR1 KGHSH and CDR2 LQKENI. V trimming: 6 bases; J trimming: 4 bases; junction bases outside the gene matches: 7. This CDR3 is 14 amino acids long. The CDR3 nucleotides read TGTGCCAGCTCGAGCGGGACCCGCGCAGATACGCAGTATTTT. Protein: CASSSGTRADTQYF.

The chain has TRBV2 and TRBJ1-5; TRBD1 matches 10 bases. J lost 5 bases, V lost 4 bases, and 8 bases had no gene match. The CDR3 is 16 amino acids. CDR1 is SNHLY and CDR2 is FYNNEI in the germline V gene. The CDR3 here is CASSGLLTGGHQPQHF. CDR3 DNA: TGTGCCAGCAGTGGACTCTTGACAGGGGGCCATCAGCCCCAGCATTTT.

The chain carries TRBV6-5 and TRBJ2-1, with a tentative D call TRBD2 (5 bases). Trimming pared 4 bases from V and 0 bases from J, leaving 13 bases between. CDR3 length equals 16 residues. The V gene's germline CDR1 is MNHEY and CDR2 SVGAGI. Here the CDR3 reads CASSSRAASSYNEQFF. CDR3 sequence (DNA): TGTGCCAGCAGTTCTAGAGCGGCAAGCTCCTACAATGAGCAGTTCTTC.